One and the same sample provided the 24 T cell receptor beta chains below, sequenced in a study of OX40 agonist ivuxolimab in advanced cancers. The protocol was immunoSEQ multiplex PCR, while the TCRdb copy is restricted to in-frame clones and leaves out a portion. The sample lists 75,000 to 95,000 clones, around 92% seen once, with 0.53% in the top ten. This material consisted of CD4+ or CD8+ T cells sorted from blood, taken in a trial of the OX40 agonist ivuxolimab. These TCRs come from an adult with an advanced solid tumor such as melanoma, head and neck, liver or kidney cancer.

This clone came up once. The gene calls are TRBV9 and TRBJ2-7, with D perhaps being TRBD1 or TRBD2 (5 bases each). CDR1 is SGDLS, CDR2 YYNGEE, per germline. V was shortened by 0 bases and J by 0 bases, with 19 bases between the two germline ends. The CDR3 extends over 18 amino acids. In DNA form, the CDR3 reads TGTGCCAGCAGCGTAGGAGGGCCCACAGGTCTCGCCTCCTACGAGCAGTACTTC. Protein: CASSVGGPTGLASYEQYF.

The chain couples TRBV6-1 to TRBJ1-2, with D possibly matching TRBD1 (6 bases). The V end lost 0 bases, the J end lost 7 bases, and 24 bases lay between the germline ends. The CDR3 is 18 amino acids. Germline loops: CDR1 MNHNS, CDR2 SASEGT. CDR3: CASSEAWVQGGTRGGYTF. The CDR3 coding sequence is TGTGCCAGCAGTGAAGCGTGGGTGCAGGGTGGGACACGGGGTGGCTACACCTTC.

This clone appeared once. This chain connects TRBV11-3 to TRBJ2-1; TRBD2 agrees at 8 bases. CDR3 length: 15 residues. Germline-derived CDR1 and CDR2 are SGHNT and YENEEA. Trimming took 6 bases from V and 0 from J; bases not matched to a gene: 4. Here the CDR3 DNA reads TGTGCCAGCAGTGAGCGGGAGAGCTCCTACAATGAGCAGTTCTTC. Protein: CASSERESSYNEQFF.

CDR3 residues: CAIRDRATEAFF. CDR3 nucleotides: TGTGCCATCAGGGACAGGGCCACTGAAGCTTTCTTT. The chain has TRBV10-3 and TRBJ1-1, with 8 positions matching TRBD1. CDR1 is ENHRY and CDR2 is SYGVKD in the germline V gene. CDR3 size: 12 residues. After removal of 6 bases from V and 4 bases from J, the junction contained 1 base not matched to a gene.

The chain employs TRBV7-9 and TRBJ1-2, with D unresolved. The CDR3 contains 11 residues. V shed 2 bases and J shed 8 bases, with 6 bases lying between them. Germline lookup yields CDR1 SEHNR and CDR2 FQNEAQ (reference sequence). Here the CDR3 reads CASSLLGGYTF. CDR3 in DNA: TGTGCCAGCAGCTTACTGGGGGGCTACACCTTC.

The chain has TRBV7-2 and TRBJ2-1; possible D gene TRBD2, 6 bases. The CDR3 covers 16 residues. V lost 2 bases and J 0 bases, leaving 11 bases between the germline ends. From germline, CDR1 is SGHTA and CDR2 FQGNSA. The CDR3 bases are TGTGCCAGCAGCTTATATGACGGGAGCTCCTACAATGAGCAGTTCTTC. Encoded protein: CASSLYDGSSYNEQFF.

The rearrangement uses TRBV10-3 and TRBJ2-1, with unresolved D. Germline lookup yields CDR1 ENHRY and CDR2 SYGVKD. Between the trimmed V and J ends, which lost 9 bases and 0 bases, there was a span of 15 bases. The CDR3 contains 15 residues. CDR3 region: CAIRTLTSSYNEQFF. The CDR3 coding sequence is TGTGCCATTCGGACCCTCACAAGCTCCTACAATGAGCAGTTCTTC.

The chain uses TRBV5-1 and TRBJ2-1, with TRBD2 identical over 14 bases. J gave up 5 bases and V 0 bases, and 1 base lay outside the gene matches. Per the germline V gene, CDR1 is SGHRS and CDR2 is YFSETQ. The length of the CDR3 is 16 residues. The CDR3 DNA follows: TGCGCCAGCAGCTTGGGGACTAGCGGGAGGAACAATGAGCAGTTCTTC. It yields the protein CASSLGTSGRNNEQFF.

The chain carries TRBV29-1 and TRBJ2-5; 15 positions agree with TRBD2. The V and J ends lost 5 bases and 9 bases, in that order; junction bases with no gene match: 10. The germline V gene encodes CDR1 SQVTM and CDR2 ANQGSEA. The CDR3 is 15 amino acids. The CDR3 DNA reads TGCAGCGTTTCGGGACTAGCGGGGGGTGAAGGAGCCCAGTACTTC. It translates to CSVSGLAGGEGAQYF.

J is TRBJ2-3 and V is TRBV18; D is possibly TRBD1 (7 bases). Germline V lookup: CDR1 KGHSH, CDR2 LQKENI. The CDR3 spans 16 residues. V was trimmed by 6 bases and J by 5 bases, leaving 21 bases between them. CDR3 sequence reads: CASSRTYGRGEDTQYF. The CDR3 region has the DNA TGTGCCAGCTCCCGTACGTATGGCAGGGGGGAAGATACGCAGTATTTT.

The rearrangement links TRBV6-6 to TRBJ2-5; D possibly corresponds to TRBD2 (6 bases). V gave up 2 bases and J gave up 1 base, with 8 bases separating them. This CDR3 has 14 amino acids. Germline V gene lookup returns CDR1 MNHNY and CDR2 SVGAGI (reference sequence). The CDR3 is CASSYRGLQETQYF. The CDR3 DNA reads as TGTGCCAGCAGTTACAGGGGACTCCAAGAGACCCAGTACTTC.

This chain uses TRBV5-1 with TRBJ2-7; TRBD2 agrees at 14 bases. The CDR3 has 17 residues. The V and J ends lost 4 bases and 3 bases, in that order; junction bases with no gene match: 9. The germline CDR1 and CDR2 sequences are SGHRS and YFSETQ. The CDR3 nucleotides read TGCGCCAGCAGCCCGGCGGGACTAGCGGGAGTTGGCTACGAGCAGTACTTC. As protein: CASSPAGLAGVGYEQYF.

V gene TRBV4-1 combines with J gene TRBJ1-6; possible D gene TRBD1, 5 bases. This CDR3 has 16 amino acids. CDR1 is MGHRA and CDR2 is YSYEKL in the germline V gene. Trimming left V 4 bases short and J 14 bases short, with 24 bases between. The CDR3 protein is CASSRGPPGPAASLHF. The CDR3 DNA reads as TGCGCCAGCAGCCGGGGCCCGCCAGGGCCCGCAGCGTCCCTCCACTTT.

The rearrangement links TRBV6-4 to TRBJ2-1, with 11 bases aligning to TRBD2. V shed 3 bases, J shed 6 bases, and the junction held 4 bases outside the gene matches. CDR1 and CDR2 from the germline V gene are MRHNA and SNTAGT. The CDR3 length is 15 residues. The CDR3 DNA reads TGTGCCAGCAGTGAACTAGCGGGAGTCTCCAATGAGCAGTTCTTC. It specifies CASSELAGVSNEQFF.

The chain recombines TRBV7-3 with TRBJ2-2; TRBD2 matches 11 bases. This CDR3 has 12 amino acids. V shed 5 bases and J 14 bases; nucleotides not matched to a gene: 4. Germline lookup yields CDR1 SGHTA and CDR2 FQGTGA. CDR3 DNA sequence: TGTGCCAGCAGCCTAGCGGGAGGAGAACTGTTTTTT. This codes for CASSLAGGELFF.

The rearrangement joins TRBV6-1 to TRBJ2-7; the match to TRBD1 covers 9 bases. Trimming removed 4 bases from V and 3 bases from J; junction bases left unmatched: 4. CDR1 MNHNS and CDR2 SASEGT come from the germline V gene. CDR3 size: 14 residues. The CDR3 region is CASSARTGDYEQYF. In nucleotides, the CDR3 is TGTGCCAGCAGTGCCCGGACAGGGGACTACGAGCAGTACTTC.

The chain couples TRBV11-3 to TRBJ2-3; D might be TRBD2 (6 bases). Germline values: CDR1 SGHNT, CDR2 YENEEA. The germline V and J ends were trimmed by 3 bases and 0 bases, with 22 bases remaining between them. The CDR3 has 19 residues. DNA for the CDR3: TGTGCCAGCAGCTTCCATAGGAGGCGGATTGGGACTAGCACAGATACGCAGTATTTT. It specifies CASSFHRRRIGTSTDTQYF.

The chain carries TRBV25-1 and TRBJ2-5; 9 positions match TRBD1. The CDR3 has 17 residues. The germline CDR1 and CDR2 sequences are MGHDK and SYGVNS. J was trimmed by 2 bases and V by 2 bases; bases with no gene match: 9. The CDR3 sequence is CASSEPRDRAGQETQYF. The DNA for the CDR3 is TGTGCCAGCAGTGAACCCCGGGACAGGGCCGGACAAGAGACCCAGTACTTC.

This clone was counted a few times. J is TRBJ1-2 and V is TRBV2, with 7 bases matching TRBD1. Germline loops: CDR1 SNHLY, CDR2 FYNNEI. CDR3 length equals 12 residues. With V trimmed by 8 bases and J by 8 bases, 8 bases remained unmatched. CDR3 in amino acids: CASSTGDQGYTF. In DNA form, the CDR3 reads TGTGCCAGCTCAACAGGGGATCAGGGCTACACCTTC.

This chain uses TRBV2 with TRBJ1-3; no definite D call. In germline, CDR1 is SNHLY, CDR2 FYNNEI. The ends were cut back, 2 bases at V and 9 bases at J, with 8 bases in the middle. This CDR3 has 12 amino acids. CDR3 region: CASSELRGTIYF. DNA for the CDR3: TGTGCCAGCAGTGAACTTCGGGGCACCATATATTTT.

V is TRBV5-4 and J is TRBJ1-3; 9 bases are a match to TRBD1. Germline trimming cut 2 bases from V and 7 bases from J; bases unmatched to any gene: 4. The CDR3 covers 14 residues. CDR1 and CDR2 (germline): SGHNT, YYREEE (reference sequence). In DNA form, the CDR3 reads TGTGCCAGCAGCTTAGACAGGGGGACCAACACCATATATTTT. Amino acid sequence: CASSLDRGTNTIYF.

This sequence joins TRBV2 and TRBJ2-7; TRBD2 aligns across 8 bases. Trimming at V came to 7 bases and at J to 2 bases, leaving 7 bases not matched to a gene. The CDR3 has 14 amino acids. The germline gives CDR1 SNHLY, CDR2 FYNNEI. The CDR3 coding sequence is TGTGCCAGCACTTGGACAGCGGGGGCCTACGAGCAGTACTTC. Protein product: CASTWTAGAYEQYF.

V is TRBV9 and J is TRBJ2-7; tentatively, D is TRBD2 (5 bases). This CDR3 spans 13 amino acids. V lost 0 bases and J lost 6, with 10 bases in between. Germline V gives CDR1 SGDLS, CDR2 YYNGEE. CDR3 nucleotides: TGTGCCAGCAGCGTAGGGCTAGCCGGCGAGCAGTACTTC. This gives the protein CASSVGLAGEQYF. The full variable domain, with the rest looked up from reference TRBV9 and TRBJ2-7, is DSGVTQTPKHLITATGQRVTLRCSPRSGDLSVYWYQQSLDQGLQFLIQYYNGEERAKGNILERFSAQQFPDLHSELNLSSLELGDSALYFCASSVGLAGEQYFGPGTRLTVT.

This clone was picked up one time. This chain connects TRBV2 to TRBJ1-5, with D possibly TRBD1 on 6 matching bases. The ends were cut back, 3 bases at V and 2 bases at J, with 14 bases in the middle. CDR3 size: 16 residues. The germline V gene encodes CDR1 SNHLY and CDR2 FYNNEI. The CDR3 region is CASSEVGGFGNQPQHF. The CDR3 nucleotides are TGTGCCAGCAGTGAGGTAGGGGGGTTTGGCAATCAGCCCCAGCATTTT.